The 19 T cell receptor beta chains presented below share a single source sample, sequenced in a study of blood T cell repertoires in COVID-19. Profiling relied on immunoSEQ multiplex PCR, and the TCRdb table lists in-frame clones only, not all of them. The data show about 180,000 clones, approximately 80% seen once. Specimen: peripheral blood. The receptors derive from a woman in her thirties or forties with COVID-19, enrolled during active disease.

This clone has just one count. The rearrangement uses TRBV6-5 and TRBJ1-4, with D possibly TRBD1 on 5 matching bases. Between the trimmed V and J ends, which lost 5 bases and 7 bases, there was a span of 14 bases. The CDR3 is 14 amino acids. Germline V gene sequence: CDR1 MNHEY, CDR2 SVGAGI. The CDR3 here is CASSLGGSVEKLFF. Here the CDR3 DNA reads TGTGCCAGCAGTCTGGGGGGGTCAGTTGAAAAACTGTTTTTT.

This clone occurred a few times. The chain combines TRBV6-6 with TRBJ2-4; 7 positions match TRBD1. The CDR3 sequence is 13 residues long. V dropped 0 bases and J dropped 7; count of bases not matched to a gene: 0. CDR1 MNHNY and CDR2 SVGAGI come from the germline V gene (reference sequence). CDR3 in DNA: TGTGCCAGCAGTTACTCGACAGGGAACATTCAGTACTTC. Translation: CASSYSTGNIQYF.

This clone has just a few counts. This rearrangement joins TRBV4-1 to TRBJ1-4; D is undetermined. Trimming pared 0 bases from V and 3 bases from J, leaving 11 bases between. The CDR3 is made up of 16 amino acids. Looked up from germline, CDR1 is MGHRA and CDR2 is YSYEKL. The CDR3 loop reads CASSQEGREANEKLFF. CDR3 DNA: TGCGCCAGCAGCCAAGAAGGGAGGGAGGCTAATGAAAAACTGTTTTTT.

The rearrangement links TRBV5-5 to TRBJ1-2; D is uncertain. CDR1 is SGHKS, CDR2 YYEKEE, per germline (reference sequence). This CDR3 region has 12 residues. The V and J ends lost 4 bases and 8 bases respectively, with 12 bases between them. The CDR3 reads CASSPDLSGYTF. For the CDR3, the DNA is TGTGCCAGCAGCCCCGACTTGAGCGGCTACACCTTC.

The chain carries TRBV28 and TRBJ1-2, with 11 bases that match TRBD1. CDR1 MDHEN and CDR2 SYDVKM come from the germline V gene. The CDR3 runs to 17 residues. The V gene end was trimmed by 4 bases and the J gene end by 4 bases; junction bases not matched to a gene: 11. Here the CDR3 DNA reads TGTGCCAGCAGTTCAAATTCAGGGACAGGGGGAGGCTATGGCTACACCTTC. Translating it yields CASSSNSGTGGGYGYTF.

The chain uses TRBV28 and TRBJ1-5; 7 bases are shared with TRBD1. Unmatched junction bases numbered 7, after V lost 6 bases and J lost 5 bases. This CDR3 has 14 amino acids. The germline V gene encodes CDR1 MDHEN and CDR2 SYDVKM. The CDR3 here is CASSLDRPDQPQHF. The CDR3 DNA reads TGTGCCAGCAGCTTGGACAGGCCGGATCAGCCCCAGCATTTT.

The gene calls are TRBV28 and TRBJ2-7; a possible D gene is TRBD2 (6 bases). The germline V gene encodes CDR1 MDHEN and CDR2 SYDVKM. The CDR3 is made up of 18 amino acids. The V gene lost 7 bases and the J gene lost 0 bases, with 25 bases spanning the gap. This chain's CDR3 is CASTPVSTGVLYSYEQYF. In DNA form, the CDR3 reads TGTGCCAGCACTCCCGTCTCTACGGGGGTTTTGTACTCCTACGAGCAGTACTTC. Based on the CDR3 plus reference TRBV28 and TRBJ2-7, the full variable domain is DVKVTQSSRYLVKRTGEKVFLECVQDMDHENMFWYRQDPGLGLRLIYFSYDVKMKEKGDIPEGYSVSREKKERFSLILESASTNQTSMYLCASTPVSTGVLYSYEQYFGPGTRLTVT.

The chain links TRBV28 to TRBJ1-6; D is possibly TRBD1 (5 bases). The CDR3 is 12 amino acids. From germline, CDR1 is MDHEN and CDR2 SYDVKM. Trimming cost V 8 bases and J 11 bases, with 13 bases left between them. CDR3 DNA sequence: TGTGCCAGCCGACAGAATAGGACACCCCTCCACTTT. Its translation is CASRQNRTPLHF.

The chain is built from TRBV10-2 and TRBJ2-3; D ambiguous. Germline V gene sequence: CDR1 WSHSY, CDR2 SAAADI. V lost 4 bases to trimming and J lost 0 bases, with 11 bases between them. The CDR3 totals 15 residues. In DNA form, the CDR3 reads TGCGCCAGCAGTGGGTCTATTAGTAGCACAGATACGCAGTATTTT. Its translation is CASSGSISSTDTQYF.

The chain links TRBV4-2 to TRBJ2-7, with 12 bases aligning to TRBD2. The CDR3 runs to 14 residues. The junction had 5 bases not matched to a gene; V was cut back by 4 bases and J by 7 bases. Germline loops: CDR1 LGHNA, CDR2 YNFKEQ. The CDR3 is CASSLLAGGGEQYF. CDR3 bases: TGTGCCAGCAGCCTACTAGCGGGGGGTGGGGAGCAGTACTTC.

This rearrangement joins TRBV7-9 to TRBJ2-1; TRBD2 matches 8 bases. V shed 1 base, J shed 7 bases, and the junction held 0 bases outside the gene matches. Germline V gene sequence: CDR1 SEHNR, CDR2 FQNEAQ (reference sequence). The CDR3 is 13 amino acids. CDR3 sequence: CASSLVAGNEQFF. The CDR3 DNA follows: TGTGCCAGCAGCTTAGTAGCGGGAAATGAGCAGTTCTTC.

This clone has only one observation. J is TRBJ1-1 and V is TRBV19, with 11 bases matching TRBD1. This CDR3 has 17 amino acids. Germline loops: CDR1 LNHDA, CDR2 SQIVND (reference sequence). V gave up 6 bases and J gave up 0 bases; unmatched junction bases: 9. The CDR3 coding sequence is TGTGCCAGTAGCGCCGGACAGGGGGCATTCATGAACACTGAAGCTTTCTTT. Its protein product is CASSAGQGAFMNTEAFF.

The V and J genes are TRBV9 and TRBJ2-7; 10 bases line up with TRBD1. V was clipped by 0 bases and J by 5 bases; unmatched bases: 8. The V gene's germline CDR1 is SGDLS and CDR2 YYNGEE. The CDR3 extends over 16 amino acids. The CDR3 is CASSVVSGQGVHEQYF. DNA of the CDR3: TGTGCCAGCAGCGTAGTCTCTGGACAGGGGGTCCACGAGCAGTACTTC.

This clone was seen a handful of times. The V call is TRBV2, the J call TRBJ1-4; no reliable D call. Trimming removed 1 base at V and 7 bases at J, with 10 bases between. The CDR3 totals 14 residues. CDR1 SNHLY and CDR2 FYNNEI come from the germline V gene. The CDR3 region has the DNA TGTGCCAGCAGTGAAGGGGAGAAACGTGAAAAACTGTTTTTT. Its protein product is CASSEGEKREKLFF.

This clone was seen only a few times. The CDR3 sequence is CASSQEEGINSPLHF. The CDR3 nucleotides read TGCGCCAGCAGCCAAGAAGAGGGAATTAATTCACCCCTCCACTTT. This rearrangement joins TRBV4-1 to TRBJ1-6; D remains unclear. Germline V lookup: CDR1 MGHRA, CDR2 YSYEKL. Trimming removed 0 bases at V and 6 bases at J, with 9 bases between. This CDR3 spans 15 amino acids.

J is TRBJ2-7 and V is TRBV18; D is unresolved. Looked up from germline, CDR1 is KGHSH and CDR2 is LQKENI. This CDR3 has 14 amino acids. V was pared by 1 base and J by 3 bases, with 10 bases between. The CDR3 region is CASSPQSADYEQYF. The CDR3 nucleotides read TGTGCCAGCTCACCACAGAGCGCGGACTACGAGCAGTACTTC.

The chain carries TRBV5-1 and TRBJ1-1; 7 bases line up with TRBD1. Looked up from germline, CDR1 is SGHRS and CDR2 is YFSETQ. J gave up 6 bases and V 0 bases, and 5 bases lay outside the gene matches. The CDR3 contains 14 residues. This CDR3 reads CASSLADRAAEAFF. The CDR3 nucleotides are TGCGCCAGCAGCTTGGCCGACAGGGCCGCTGAAGCTTTCTTT. The complete variable domain, with remaining parts taken from reference TRBV5-1 and TRBJ1-1, reads KAGVTQTPRYLIKTRGQQVTLSCSPISGHRSVSWYQQTPGQGLQFLFEYFSETQRNKGNFPGRFSGRQFSNSRSEMNVSTLELGDSALYLCASSLADRAAEAFFGQGTRLTVV.

The V and J genes are TRBV18 and TRBJ2-1; 7 positions match TRBD2. V gave up 5 bases and J gave up 5 bases; unmatched junction bases: 12. Germline loops: CDR1 KGHSH, CDR2 LQKENI. This CDR3 region has 16 residues. The CDR3 DNA follows: TGTGCCAGCTCATCGCGGAGCGGGGCGTGGGACAATGAGCAGTTCTTC. Protein sequence: CASSSRSGAWDNEQFF.

This chain links TRBV18 with TRBJ1-6; 8 positions agree with TRBD1. CDR1 KGHSH and CDR2 LQKENI come from the germline V gene. This CDR3 region has 15 residues. V trimming: 5 bases; J trimming: 10 bases; junction bases outside the gene matches: 10. CDR3 residues: CASSSGVTGDSPLHF. CDR3 in DNA: TGTGCCAGCTCATCCGGGGTGACAGGGGACTCACCCCTCCACTTT. The full variable domain, in which reference TRBV18 and TRBJ1-6 provide the parts outside the CDR3, is NAGVMQNPRHLVRRRGQEARLRCSPMKGHSHVYWYRQLPEEGLKFMVYLQKENIIDESGMPKERFSAEFPKEGPSILRIQQVVRGDSAAYFCASSSGVTGDSPLHFGNGTRLTVT.